One and the same sample provided the 6 T cell receptor beta chains below, sequenced in a study of tumor and adjacent non-tumor tissue in lung cancer (dated by TCRdb to 2017 to 2018). RNA was isolated from bulk, unsorted tissue, and RNA quality was assessed with a NanoDrop ND-1000 and an Agilent 2100. Receptor libraries were prepared by multiplex PCR. This sample was sequenced with an Illumina HiSeq 2500. TCRbeta libraries were constructed through three rounds of nested PCR with primers (Table S4) according to protocols modified from ARM-PCR. In TCRdb, the public reads were trimmed at Q25 with fastp and aligned with MiXCR, with productive beta chains retained. Each entry is one CDR3 protein sequence, shown with its most common DNA and genes. The sample table shows about 140,000 distinct CDR3 sequences, and around 60% are seen once. Roughly 18% of the sample is in the top ten clones. Source material: lung tumor tissue. The origin of the receptors is a man between 60 and 75 years old with small cell lung cancer.

The rearrangement links TRBV5-5 to TRBJ2-2; 8 bases are a match to TRBD2. In germline, CDR1 is SGHKS, CDR2 YYEKEE (reference sequence). The CDR3 has 15 amino acids. V shed 4 bases and J 1 base; nucleotides not matched to a gene: 3. The CDR3 DNA is TGTGCCAGCAGCCTCAGCGGGGGGAACACCGGGGAGCTGTTTTTT. This encodes CASSLSGGNTGELFF.

A remark on this clonotype: A much larger clone differs by one base, so this may be a read error. The J gene is TRBJ1-1, the V gene TRBV20-1; D call uncertain. CDR1 DFQATT and CDR2 SNEGSKA come from the germline V gene (reference sequence). The CDR3 contains 13 residues. Trimming cost V 2 bases and J 3 bases, with 10 bases left between them. The CDR3 coding sequence is TGCAGTGCTAGACCATGGGAGTACACTGAAGCTTTCTTT. This translates into CSARPWEYTEAFF.

A note on this clonotype: A much larger clonotype is one base distant, so this may be a read error. The rearrangement joins TRBV6-1 to TRBJ1-5; 7 nucleotides align to TRBD1. CDR1 is MNHNS, CDR2 SASEGT, per germline. CDR3 size: 13 residues. This chain's CDR3 is CTSRQGSNQPQHF. The DNA for the CDR3 is TGTACCAGTCGACAGGGTAGCAATCAGCCCCAGCATTTT.

The V gene is TRBV11-2, the J gene TRBJ2-7; D is unclear. This CDR3 is built from 12 residues. Germline V gives CDR1 SGHAT, CDR2 FQNNGV. CDR3 in amino acids: CSSSFAFSEQYV. The CDR3 coding sequence is TGTTCCAGCAGCTTCGCGTTCAGCGAGCAGTACGTC.

This clonotype has at least ten counts. The chain combines TRBV20-1 with TRBJ2-7, with D possibly being TRBD1 or TRBD2 (7 bases each). Trimming shortened V by 0 bases and J by 3 bases, and 12 bases separated the two germline ends. Germline V gene lookup returns CDR1 DFQATT and CDR2 SNEGSKA (reference sequence). This CDR3 is 14 amino acids long. The CDR3 DNA is TGCAGTGCTAGAGAAGGGAGGGGGCACTACGAGCAGTACTTC. Translating gives CSAREGRGHYEQYF.

The rearrangement joins TRBV20-1 to TRBJ2-3; D gene unclear. This CDR3 is 10 amino acids long. Trimming took off 3 bases at V and 3 bases at J, with 1 base between the two ends. The V gene's germline CDR1 is DFQATT and CDR2 SNEGSKA (reference sequence). Here the CDR3 DNA reads TGCAGTGCTAGGACAGATACGCAGTATTTT. Its protein product is CSARTDTQYF.